This T cell receptor (beta chain) stems from a study of shared clonotypes between healthy human individuals. Study conclusions and caveats: Limited genetic and exposure-history diversity came from having few donors. How much donors shared clonotypes was expected to be affected by sequencing depth.

Remarks on this clone: Its antigen is unidentified. At the DNA level, this CDR3 is encoded by other sequences in the same sample as well.

V was trimmed by 2 bases and J by 2 bases, leaving 7 bases between them. This CDR3 is built from 13 residues. In germline, CDR1 is SGHRS, CDR2 YFSETQ. Profiled with immunoSEQ multiplex PCR; TCRdb holds only in-frame clones, not every one. The sample lists under 2.5 million clones, around 93% occurring once. The sample comprised naive CD4+ T cells from PBMCs. Indicated subset: CD45RA+ positively selected. The sequence came from a man younger than 30 in good health. Some clones in this sample may be carry-over from other donors' samples. The genes are TRBV5-1 and TRBJ1-1; D not resolved. CDR3 in amino acids: CASSLNLNTEAFF. Written as DNA, the CDR3 is TGCGCCAGCAGCTTAAACCTCAACACTGAAGCTTTCTTT. Supplemented by reference TRBV5-1 and TRBJ1-1, the full variable domain reads KAGVTQTPRYLIKTRGQQVTLSCSPISGHRSVSWYQQTPGQGLQFLFEYFSETQRNKGNFPGRFSGRQFSNSRSEMNVSTLELGDSALYLCASSLNLNTEAFFGQGTRLTVV.